Listed below are T cell receptor beta chains from one sample, sequenced in a study of blood T cell repertoires in COVID-19. Libraries were prepared by immunoSEQ multiplex PCR; TCRdb keeps only in-frame clonotypes and omits some of them. Of more than 200,000 clones listed, approximately 80% were seen once; the top ten hold about 5.3%. Specimen: peripheral blood. The source of these receptors is a woman older than 75 with active or convalescent COVID-19. Each CDR3 is given with its conserved first and last residue.

V	CDR3
TRBV7-9	CASSLTQGENEQFF
TRBV5-1	CASSVGQGWQETQYF
TRBV6-5	CASSYTWTSGFGTQYF
TRBV3-1/TRBV3-2	CASSQNTGGNQPQHF
TRBV3-1/TRBV3-2	CASRASGVDEQFF
TRBV5-1	CASSLGQDSNYGYTF
TRBV10-1	CASSGGQGNGDTEAFF
TRBV11-2	CASSMRLRAYEQYF
TRBV5-1	CASSLGGLQETQYF
TRBV5-5	CASSGLVAQPQHF
TRBV27	CASSFRREPGETQYF
TRBV5-8	CASSPEGRSTDTQYF
TRBV11-2	CASSLVQGVDEQFF
TRBV3-1/TRBV3-2	CASSQVTGTGGTGELFF
TRBV6-1	CASSEGGGFYGYTF
TRBV12-3/TRBV12-4	CAIEAGTDTQYF
TRBV7-9	CASSLFQGTEAFF
TRBV27	CASSRGLAGAYEQYF
TRBV6-5	CASSRDRGQGYTF
TRBV3-1/TRBV3-2	CASSQGRLLFSGANVLTF
TRBV5-1	CASSLNERGPQETQYF
TRBV9	CASSGGTGVYGYTF
TRBV9	CASSPNRANYGYTF
TRBV6-1	CASSELGRSGYTF
TRBV5-1	CASSFTREGYRFF
TRBV28	CASSFSGAGELFF
TRBV24-1	CATSAGPGRGDYGYTF
TRBV21-1	CASSISKDRGGGYTF
TRBV5-1	CASSTGQVSGNTIYF
TRBV18	CASSPILRVGDTQYF
TRBV2	CASSEVGGPSRGYNSPLHF
TRBV10-3	CAISDSGGSGGGAQHF
TRBV19	CASSISFGGSQPQHF